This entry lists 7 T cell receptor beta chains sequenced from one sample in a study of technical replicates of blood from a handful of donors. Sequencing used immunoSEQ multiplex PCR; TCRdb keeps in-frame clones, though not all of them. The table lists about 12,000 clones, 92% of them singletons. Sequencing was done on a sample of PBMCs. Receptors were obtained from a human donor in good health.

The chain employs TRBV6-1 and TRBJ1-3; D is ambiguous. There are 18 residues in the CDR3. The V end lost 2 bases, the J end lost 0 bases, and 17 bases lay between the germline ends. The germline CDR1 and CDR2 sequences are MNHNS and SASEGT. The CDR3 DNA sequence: TGTGCCAGCAGTGAACTACTTTTGGCGGGTGCCTCTGGAAACACCATATATTTT. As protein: CASSELLLAGASGNTIYF.

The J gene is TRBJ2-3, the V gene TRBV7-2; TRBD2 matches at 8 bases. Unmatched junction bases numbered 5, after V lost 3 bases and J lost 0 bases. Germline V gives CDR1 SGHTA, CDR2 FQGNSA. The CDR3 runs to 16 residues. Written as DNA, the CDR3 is TGTGCCAGCAGCTTGAGCGGGAGCGGAAGCACAGATACGCAGTATTTT. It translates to CASSLSGSGSTDTQYF.

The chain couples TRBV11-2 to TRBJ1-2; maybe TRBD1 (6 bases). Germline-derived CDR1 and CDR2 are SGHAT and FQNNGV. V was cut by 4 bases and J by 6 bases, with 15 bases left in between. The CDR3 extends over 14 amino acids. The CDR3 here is CASSSTQQGDGYTF. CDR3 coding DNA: TGTGCCAGCAGCTCCACCCAACAGGGAGATGGCTACACCTTC.

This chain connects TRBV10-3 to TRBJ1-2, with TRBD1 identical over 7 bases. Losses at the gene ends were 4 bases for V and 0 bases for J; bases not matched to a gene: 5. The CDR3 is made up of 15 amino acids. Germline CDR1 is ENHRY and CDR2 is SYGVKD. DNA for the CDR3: TGTGCCATCAGTGGTCTTCAGGGGGCTAACTATGGCTACACCTTC. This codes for CAISGLQGANYGYTF.

CDR3 nucleotide sequence: TGTGCCAGTAGGACAGGGGGAAATAGCAATCAGCCCCAGCATTTT. It is translated as CASRTGGNSNQPQHF. The V and J genes are TRBV19 and TRBJ1-5, with TRBD1 identical over 9 bases. CDR3 length: 15 residues. Germline V CDR1 and CDR2: LNHDA, SQIVND (reference sequence). J gave up 0 bases and V 6 bases, and 3 bases lay outside the gene matches. Based on the CDR3 plus reference TRBV19 and TRBJ1-5, the full variable domain is DGGITQSPKYLFRKEGQNVTLSCEQNLNHDAMYWYRQDPGQGLRLIYYSQIVNDFQKGDIAEGYSVSREKKESFPLTVTSAQKNPTAFYLCASRTGGNSNQPQHFGDGTRLSIL.

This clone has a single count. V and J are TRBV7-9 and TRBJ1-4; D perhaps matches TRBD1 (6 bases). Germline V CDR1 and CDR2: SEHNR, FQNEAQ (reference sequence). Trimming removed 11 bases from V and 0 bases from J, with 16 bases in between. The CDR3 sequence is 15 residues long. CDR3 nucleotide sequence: TGTGCCGGCTCAGGGGCCCCACCAACTAATGAAAAACTGTTTTTT. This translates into CAGSGAPPTNEKLFF.

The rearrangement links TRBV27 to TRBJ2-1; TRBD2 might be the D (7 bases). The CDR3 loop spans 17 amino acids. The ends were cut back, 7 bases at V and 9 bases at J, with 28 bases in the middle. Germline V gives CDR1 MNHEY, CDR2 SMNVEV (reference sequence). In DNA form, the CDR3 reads TGTGCCAGCATCCTCGCGGCGAGGCTAGCTAGGGGGGGTGAGCAGTTCTTC. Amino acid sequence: CASILAARLARGGEQFF.